This TCR beta chain was captured in a study of control samples from healthy donors and cancer patients. The method was immunoSEQ multiplex PCR; TCRdb's version includes in-frame clones alone and lacks a portion of them. Among around 150,000 clones listed, 89% were seen once. Trimming left V 8 bases short and J 9 bases short, with 14 bases between. The CDR3 is 13 residues long. Germline assignment: CDR1 SGHTA and CDR2 FQGTGA. The sequenced sample consisted of blood. V gene TRBV7-3 combines with J gene TRBJ1-6, with D possibly being TRBD1 (6 bases). This receptor was identified in a man aged 25-45 years in good health. The CDR3 region has the DNA TGTGCCAGCCCGGGGGGGCGGGCTTCACCCCTCCACTTT. Its protein is CASPGGRASPLHF.